This T cell receptor (beta chain) came from a study of memory CD4+ T cells and cytomegalovirus serostatus. Study as a whole: Donors were healthy Belgian adults, 8 to 10 CMV seropositive and approximately 25 seronegative.

The sort gate was single viable CD3+CD4+CD8-CD45RO+ cells for memory CD4+ T cells. Donors' CMV status reflects serum IgG against pp150, pp28, p38, p52. Original methodology: After removing out-of-frame reads, approximately 2 million distinct TCRbeta sequences remained. The assay was immunoSEQ multiplex PCR, and TCRdb's table has in-frame clones only and misses some. That table is the source of V, J and clone size, and D and trimming were worked out from the DNA. The data show roughly 40,000 clones, about 73% seen once. Whole-study results and caveats: Suggested: most of the CMV-linked TCR signature lies in CD4+ memory cells.

The CDR3 runs to 15 residues. V lost 1 base and J lost 4, with 14 bases in between. Germline assignment: CDR1 SGHDT and CDR2 YYEEEE. This clone was seen more than once but under ten times. Its antigen remains unidentified. The chain combines TRBV5-6 with TRBJ1-2, with D possibly TRBD1 on 5 matching bases. The sequenced sample was memory CD4+ T cells from blood. The source of this sequence is an adult in good health and CMV-seronegative. The CDR3: CASSLFGGWGYGYTF. In DNA, the CDR3 is TGTGCCAGCAGCTTGTTCGGGGGATGGGGCTATGGCTACACCTTC.